The clone carrying this T cell receptor (beta chain) was seen repeatedly, ten times or more. These data are taken from a study of regulatory T cells in long-lasting Graves disease. To make TCR beta libraries, researchers used iRepertoire HTBI primers and Arm-PCR of CDR3 regions. Each CDR3 protein gets one entry after TCRdb re-called the multiplex PCR reads with MiXCR. This sample has some 500,000 distinct CDR3 sequences, with roughly 12% found just once. The CDR3 has 16 residues. The V end lost 0 bases, the J end lost 5 bases, and 14 bases lay between the germline ends. Germline values: CDR1 ENHRY, CDR2 SYGVKD. This sample's time point: newly diagnosed GD, antithyroid drugs for less than 3 months. Isolated PBMC RNA provided the starting material for the TCR library. Graves' disease diagnosis was established per American Thyroid Association guidelines. These data were also reused for a study on T cells in Graves' hyperthyroidism and ophthalmopathy. That study adds: The definition of stable Graves' hyperthyroidism was no ophthalmopathy progression within 18 months. Not enrolled were patients with uncontrolled infection, other autoimmune disease, pregnancy or lactation. First-round RT-PCR with HTBI primers amplified the TCR CDR3 region.

The sequence came from a man aged 25-45 years with Graves disease. This specimen consisted of peripheral blood mononuclear cells (PBMCs), obtained at new diagnosis, from a patient treated with antithyroid drugs. The gene calls are TRBV10-3 and TRBJ2-1; D is ambiguous. CDR3 in DNA: TGTGCCATCAGTGAGTCGGAGTCAGAACTAAACAATGAGCAGTTCTTC. This translates into CAISESESELNNEQFF.